Each of the 27 T cell receptor beta chains below was sequenced from the same sample in a study of molecular identifiers for immune sequencing clone quantification. TCRdb used MiXCR to reprocess the PCR reads, holding one entry per CDR3 protein. Of under 600,000 distinct CDR3 sequences detected, about a fifth appear once; the ten largest clones hold more than 0.8%. Sample: naive CD8+ T cells from blood, with Jurkat cell RNA spiked in. Described subset: FACS-sorted CD8+CD4-CCR7+CD45RA+ naive T cells. The receptors stem from a human donor in good health. Some libraries in this study had Jurkat cell RNA spiked in.

This clonotype appeared many times. J is TRBJ2-5 and V is TRBV7-9, with D perhaps matching TRBD1 (6 bases). The CDR3 contains 15 residues. With 0 bases removed from V and 0 bases from J, the gap between germline ends came to 8 bases. Germline CDR1 and CDR2: SEHNR and FQNEAQ (reference sequence). In DNA, the CDR3 is TGTGCCAGCAGCTTAGCGCAGGGGTACCAAGAGACCCAGTACTTC. Protein product: CASSLAQGYQETQYF.

This clonotype was seen repeatedly, ten times or more. The chain carries TRBV27 and TRBJ2-5, with D unresolved. V was shortened by 5 bases and J by 0 bases, with 10 bases between the two germline ends. Looked up from germline, CDR1 is MNHEY and CDR2 is SMNVEV (reference sequence). The CDR3 covers 14 residues. The DNA for the CDR3 is TGTGCCAGCAGTCCGGCCACGTACCAAGAGACCCAGTACTTC. Its protein product is CASSPATYQETQYF.

In its sample, this clonotype was seen many times. The chain carries TRBV23-1 and TRBJ2-3, with TRBD1 identical over 8 bases. TRBV23-1 qualifies as an ORF whose function is uncertain. The CDR3 is 18 amino acids. After removal of 0 bases from V and 4 bases from J, the junction contained 12 bases not matched to a gene. CDR3 region: CASSQSSFQGAIADTQYF. As DNA, the CDR3 is TGCGCCAGCAGTCAATCGTCTTTCCAGGGGGCAATTGCAGATACGCAGTATTTT.

The chain employs TRBV6-1 and TRBJ1-1, with a possible D match to TRBD1 (5 bases). Germline V gene lookup returns CDR1 MNHNS and CDR2 SASEGT. There are 16 residues in the CDR3. Trimming shortened V by 8 bases and J by 1 base, and 20 bases separated the two germline ends. The CDR3 DNA sequence: TGTGCCAGCGGAGACAGTTCCTCTCTAGGGAACACTGAAGCTTTCTTT. Amino acids: CASGDSSSLGNTEAFF.

Only a few counts were recorded for this clonotype. This rearrangement joins TRBV20-1 to TRBJ2-7; a weak D match, TRBD1 (6 bases). Germline V gives CDR1 DFQATT, CDR2 SNEGSKA (reference sequence). Trimming stripped 2 bases from V and 2 bases from J, with 16 bases between. This CDR3 has 15 residues. The CDR3 loop reads CSARSPMGAPYEQYF. In DNA, the CDR3 is TGCAGTGCTAGATCCCCTATGGGGGCCCCCTACGAGCAGTACTTC.

The rearrangement uses TRBV5-6 and TRBJ2-7; 10 bases agree with TRBD1. The J segment lost 9 bases and the V segment lost 8 bases, leaving 8 bases of the junction unmatched. CDR3 length: 12 residues. Germline assignment: CDR1 SGHDT and CDR2 YYEEEE. CDR3 sequence: CASSGQGVLQYF. The CDR3 DNA sequence: TGTGCCAGTTCAGGACAGGGGGTGCTGCAGTACTTC. Using reference TRBV5-6 and TRBJ2-7 for the parts outside the CDR3, the full variable domain is DAGVTQSPTHLIKTRGQQVTLRCSPKSGHDTVSWYQQALGQGPQFIFQYYEEEERQRGNFPDRFSGHQFPNYSSELNVNALLLGDSALYLCASSGQGVLQYFGPGTRLTVT.

About this clonotype: A much larger clonotype is one base distant, so this may be a read error. The chain employs TRBV4-1 and TRBJ1-5; no clear D. Per germline, CDR1 MGHRA and CDR2 YSYEKL. The length of the CDR3 is 17 residues. V was shortened by 0 bases and J by 2 bases, with 14 bases between the two germline ends. The chain's CDR3 is CASSQDPHIMGNQPQHF. DNA of the CDR3: TGCGCCAGCAGCCAAGATCCTCATATCATGGGCAATCAGCCCCAGCATTTT.

This clonotype was recorded at least ten times. The genes are TRBV7-2 and TRBJ2-1; no clear D gene. Germline values: CDR1 SGHTA, CDR2 FQGNSA. Trimming removed 5 bases from V and 1 base from J, with 9 bases in between. This CDR3 has 14 amino acids. CDR3 DNA: TGTGCCAGCAGCCAAGGTGGGTCCTACAATGAGCAGTTCTTC. This sequence encodes CASSQGGSYNEQFF.

V usage is TRBV5-1 and J usage is TRBJ2-7; 7 bases agree with TRBD2. CDR1 and CDR2 (germline): SGHRS, YFSETQ. Trimming at V came to 2 bases and at J to 3 bases, leaving 8 bases not matched to a gene. The CDR3 contains 15 residues. The CDR3 protein is CASSLNSGGYYEQYF. In nucleotides, the CDR3 is TGCGCCAGCAGCTTAAATTCGGGGGGTTACTACGAGCAGTACTTC.

This clonotype was seen at least ten times. The chain uses TRBV4-1 and TRBJ2-3, with D perhaps matching TRBD1 (5 bases). There are 18 residues in the CDR3. Germline V gene data show CDR1 as MGHRA and CDR2 as YSYEKL. Trimming shortened V by 1 base and J by 3 bases, and 20 bases separated the two germline ends. CDR3 amino acids: CASSQGAFTLAGTDTQYF. In DNA, the CDR3 is TGCGCCAGCAGCCAAGGAGCCTTTACGCTCGCAGGGACAGATACGCAGTATTTT.

V usage is TRBV12-3 or TRBV12-4 and J usage is TRBJ1-4; the match to TRBD1 covers 8 bases. This CDR3 is built from 13 residues. V trimming: 10 bases; J trimming: 5 bases; junction bases outside the gene matches: 6. CDR3 amino acids: CATRTGLNEKLFF. DNA of the CDR3: TGTGCCACGCGGACAGGGTTGAATGAAAAACTGTTTTTT.

This clonotype appeared a few times. The chain employs TRBV19 and TRBJ1-2, with a tentative D call TRBD1 (5 bases). CDR3 length: 14 amino acids. The V gene's germline CDR1 is LNHDA and CDR2 SQIVND (reference sequence). Trimming removed 1 base at V and 6 bases at J, with 12 bases between. The CDR3 nucleotides read TGTGCCAGTAGTATAGCAGGGAGAGGTGATGGCTACACCTTC. This encodes CASSIAGRGDGYTF.

Remarks on this clonotype: Just one base apart from a much larger clone, this may be a read error. J is TRBJ2-7 and V is TRBV20-1; the D gene is possibly TRBD1 (6 bases). The length of the CDR3 is 18 residues. Germline CDR1 and CDR2: DFQATT and SNEGSKA (reference sequence). V lost 2 bases, J lost 2 bases, and 25 bases lay in between. The CDR3 here is CSARSIYRDISFPYEQYF. CDR3 nucleotides: TGCAGTGCTAGAAGTATCTATCGGGACATTTCGTTCCCCTACGAGCAGTACTTC.

This clonotype was seen more than once but under ten times. The chain has TRBV20-1 and TRBJ1-1; TRBD1 aligns across 10 bases. The V gene end was trimmed by 3 bases and the J gene end by 0 bases; junction bases not matched to a gene: 7. Germline CDR1 is DFQATT and CDR2 is SNEGSKA (reference sequence). CDR3 size: 16 residues. The CDR3 is CSASPRDRGLNTEAFF. CDR3 in DNA: TGCAGTGCTAGTCCCCGGGACAGGGGATTGAACACTGAAGCTTTCTTT.

This clonotype was seen more than once but under ten times. The rearrangement links TRBV29-1 to TRBJ2-7; the D gene is possibly TRBD1 (5 bases). CDR1 is SQVTM, CDR2 ANQGSEA, per germline. This CDR3 comprises 18 residues. V was clipped by 4 bases and J by 3 bases, with 28 bases between them. This CDR3 reads CSVGQGGLYNSGFYEQYF. The CDR3 DNA reads as TGCAGCGTTGGGCAGGGTGGCCTATACAACTCGGGTTTCTACGAGCAGTACTTC.

About this clonotype itself: It may be a read error: a sequence one base away is much more abundant. The gene calls are TRBV29-1 and TRBJ2-3; D unclear. The CDR3 has 12 amino acids. Trimming removed 4 bases at V and 8 bases at J, with 13 bases between. Germline V gives CDR1 SQVTM, CDR2 ANQGSEA. The CDR3 here is CSVGLPLGTQYF. DNA of the CDR3: TGCAGCGTTGGTCTCCCCTTGGGTACGCAGTATTTT.

In regard to this clonotype: The conserved closing phenylalanine or tryptophan is absent in this CDR3, likely reflecting a read error. It is unclear where the CDR3 begins or ends on the DNA, so no DNA is shown, and the CDR3 is as TCRdb lists it. The chain employs TRBV11-2 and TRBJ2-7; the listed D gene, TRBD2, was not tested against the DNA. Germline assignment: CDR1 SGHAT and CDR2 FQNNGV. Termini included, the CDR3 measures 13 amino acids. The CDR3 is CASSLGEGRGFDL.

The V and J genes are TRBV11-2 and TRBJ1-2; 7 bases align to TRBD1. CDR3 length equals 16 residues. Trimming removed 6 bases from V and 0 bases from J; junction bases left unmatched: 10. The germline gives CDR1 SGHAT, CDR2 FQNNGV. In DNA form, the CDR3 reads TGTGCCAGCAGTTCTCGACAGGGACCGGCTAACTATGGCTACACCTTC. This encodes CASSSRQGPANYGYTF.

In its sample, this clonotype was seen many times. The V gene is TRBV12-3 or TRBV12-4, the J gene TRBJ2-3; tentatively, D is TRBD1 or TRBD2 (5 bases each). V gave up 5 bases and J gave up 4 bases, with 13 bases separating them. CDR3 length: 14 amino acids. The CDR3 region is CASSRQGPSDTQYF. The CDR3 DNA reads as TGTGCCAGCAGTCGCCAGGGACCTTCAGATACGCAGTATTTT.

Only a few counts were recorded for this clonotype. The J gene is TRBJ2-3, the V gene TRBV30, with 8 bases fitting TRBD2. Trimming at V came to 2 bases and at J to 2 bases, leaving 9 bases not matched to a gene. Germline loops: CDR1 GTSNPN, CDR2 SVGIG (reference sequence). The CDR3 has 16 residues. The DNA of the CDR3 is TGTGCCTGGAGTCATATTAGCGGGGAGATCACAGATACGCAGTATTTT. Translated, it gives CAWSHISGEITDTQYF. Full variable domain (missing parts from reference TRBV30 and TRBJ2-3): SQTIHQWPATLVQPVGSPLSLECTVEGTSNPNLYWYRQAAGRGLQLLFYSVGIGQISSEVPQNLSASRPQDRQFILSSKKLLLSDSGFYLCAWSHISGEITDTQYFGPGTRLTVL.

This clonotype was recorded a few times. The chain carries TRBV7-2 and TRBJ2-3; 14 bases align to TRBD2. Germline CDR1 is SGHTA and CDR2 is FQGNSA. Trimming took 3 bases from V and 1 from J; bases not matched to a gene: 12. The CDR3 sequence is 20 residues long. Here the CDR3 reads CASSFLGLAGARTRTDTQYF. Written as DNA, the CDR3 is TGTGCCAGCAGCTTTTTGGGACTAGCGGGAGCCAGGACGCGCACAGATACGCAGTATTTT. Based on the CDR3 plus reference TRBV7-2 and TRBJ2-3, the full variable domain is GAGVSQSPSNKVTEKGKDVELRCDPISGHTALYWYRQSLGQGLEFLIYFQGNSAPDKSGLPSDRFSAERTGGSVSTLTIQRTQQEDSAVYLCASSFLGLAGARTRTDTQYFGPGTRLTVL.

In its sample, this clonotype was seen many times. V gene TRBV29-1 combines with J gene TRBJ1-1; weak D call: TRBD1 (5 bases). The V end lost 4 bases, the J end lost 2 bases, and 11 bases lay between the germline ends. The CDR3 length is 13 residues. Germline CDR1 and CDR2: SQVTM and ANQGSEA. CDR3 in DNA: TGCAGCGTTGTTGGCAGGGACAACACTGAAGCTTTCTTT. Translated: CSVVGRDNTEAFF.

This clonotype was found many times. This sequence joins TRBV10-3 and TRBJ2-3; tentative D call: TRBD2 (6 bases). Germline CDR1 reads ENHRY; CDR2 reads SYGVKD. With 2 bases removed from V and 1 base from J, the gap between germline ends came to 10 bases. The CDR3 spans 15 residues. The CDR3 DNA follows: TGTGCCATCAGTGAGATGGTAGCGGGCACAGATACGCAGTATTTT. Translation gives CAISEMVAGTDTQYF.

The chain links TRBV10-3 to TRBJ2-3; TRBD1 is a possible D gene (6 bases). From germline, CDR1 is ENHRY and CDR2 SYGVKD. The CDR3 totals 14 residues. Trimming took 5 bases from V and 3 from J, leaving 12 bases between them. Written as DNA, the CDR3 is TGTGCCATCAGTACCACAGGGAGTACAGATACGCAGTATTTT. Protein sequence: CAISTTGSTDTQYF.

This clonotype has more than one count but fewer than ten. Given a much more abundant clone one base away, this may be a read error. This chain links TRBV28 with TRBJ2-6, with D possibly TRBD2 on 6 matching bases. The germline V gene has CDR1 MDHEN and CDR2 SYDVKM. The CDR3 totals 15 residues. The CDR3 region is CASSLRGPGANVRTF. In nucleotides, the CDR3 is TGTGCCAGCAGTTTGCGGGGTCCTGGGGCCAACGTCCGGACTTTC.

This clonotype was seen only a few times. The chain carries TRBV20-1 and TRBJ2-3; 13 positions agree with TRBD2. The CDR3 runs 15 residues. The V and J ends lost 7 bases and 2 bases, in that order; junction bases with no gene match: 6. Germline V lookup: CDR1 DFQATT, CDR2 SNEGSKA (reference sequence). In DNA, the CDR3 is TGCAGTGGGCCGGGACTAGCGGGAAACACAGATACGCAGTATTTT. Translated, it gives CSGPGLAGNTDTQYF.

As concerns this clonotype: Germline and junction disagree at one end, which may indicate a read error. The chain is built from TRBV9 and TRBJ1-3, with D unresolved. The CDR3 length is 12 residues. The V gene's germline CDR1 is SGDLS and CDR2 YYNGEE. CDR3 sequence reads: CAISADGNTIYF. In nucleotides, the CDR3 is TGTGCCATCAGCGCGGATGGAAACACCATATATTTT.